This T cell receptor beta chain is drawn from a study of T-cell memory formation after mild COVID-19. Background on the study: Clusters were largely donor specific.

Study-wide points: The study found balanced CD4/CD8 in clones contracting day 15 to 85 and a CD4+ lean in later expanders. Certain responding clones were present in pre-infection memory, suggesting participation of cross-reactive memory.

As to this clonotype: What it binds is not known.

Using constant-segment primers, 5'RACE produced TCR alpha and TCR beta cDNA libraries carrying sample barcodes and UMIs. TCRdb re-called the 5' RACE reads with MiXCR, one entry per CDR3 protein. This sample has about 210,000 distinct CDR3 sequences, with 10% found just once. Sequenced input: PBMCs or a T cell subset sorted from them (not recorded which). The clonotype comes from a man between 18 and 29 years old who had mild COVID-19 (a few samples of this study predate the infection). Cell type and time point are not known.

CDR3: CASSPPRAGGLGTQYF. In DNA form, the CDR3 reads TGTGCCAGCAGCCCCCCAAGAGCGGGGGGCCTTGGGACCCAGTACTTC. V and J are TRBV7-9 and TRBJ2-5, with 9 bases that match TRBD2. V shed 5 bases and J 7 bases; nucleotides not matched to a gene: 14. The CDR3 spans 16 residues. Germline CDR1 SEHNR, CDR2 FQNEAQ (reference sequence). The full variable domain, with the rest looked up from reference TRBV7-9 and TRBJ2-5, is DTGVSQNPRHKITKRGQNVTFRCDPISEHNRLYWYRQTLGQGPEFLTYFQNEAQLEKSRLLSDRFSAERPKGSFSTLEIQRTEQGDSAMYLCASSPPRAGGLGTQYFGPGTRLLVL.